Listed below are T cell receptor beta chains from one sample, sequenced in a study of vaccination and CD4 T cells after COVID-19. MiXCR, applied by TCRdb to the PCR reads, yields one record per CDR3 protein. The repertoire consists of under 30,000 distinct CDR3 sequences, with 67% occurring once and the leading ten covering approximately 21%. The antigens of these receptors remain unknown. The sequenced sample was CD4+ T cells from blood, cultured in vitro, obtained after SARS-CoV-2 vaccination. These receptors all come from a human donor who received a COVID-19 vaccine. Both conserved end residues are part of each CDR3. The D gene is left open where the match is weak. Only some rows state a clone size, as once, few, many or a class for expanded clones.

TRBJ1-2	-	TRBV5-1	-	CASSLLGFLGYTF	TGCGCCAGCAGCTTGTTGGGGTTCCTAGGCTACACCTTC
TRBJ2-7	-	TRBV11-3	-	CASSLIWGEASEQYF	TGTGCCAGCAGCTTAATTTGGGGGGAGGCTAGCGAGCAGTACTTC
TRBJ2-7	-	TRBV7-8	-	CASARAIDFYEQYF	TGTGCCAGCGCTAGGGCGATAGATTTCTACGAGCAGTACTTC
TRBJ1-2	-	TRBV20-1	few	CSASPGGEVPKGYTF	TGCAGTGCTAGTCCGGGCGGGGAGGTCCCTAAAGGCTACACCTTC
TRBJ1-5	-	TRBV12-3/TRBV12-4	-	CASRHGTDSTQPQHF	TGTGCCAGCAGGCACGGGACCGACTCTACTCAGCCCCAGCATTTT
TRBJ2-7	TRBD2	TRBV20-1	-	CSARGRTSGVLGGYEQYF	TGCAGTGCTAGAGGAAGGACTAGCGGGGTTCTCGGTGGGTACGAGCAGTACTTC
TRBJ2-2	-	TRBV4-2	-	CASSQDPSGLGELFF	TGTGCCAGCAGCCAAGATCCCAGCGGGCTCGGGGAGCTGTTTTTT
TRBJ1-2	-	TRBV30	few	CASPGEGNYGYTF	TGTGCCTCCCCGGGGGAGGGGAACTATGGCTACACCTTC
TRBJ2-4	TRBD2	TRBV20-1	few	CSARDEGAGGPGNIQYF	TGCAGTGCTAGAGATGAAGGAGCGGGGGGGCCCGGAAACATTCAGTACTTC
TRBJ2-5	TRBD1	TRBV24-1	-	CAISQGSGETQYF	TGTGCCATTTCACAGGGGTCGGGAGAGACCCAGTACTTC
TRBJ1-2	-	TRBV19	-	CASRQRGRLNNYGYTF	TGTGCCAGTAGACAACGTGGACGCCTGAATAACTATGGCTACACCTTC
TRBJ1-3	-	TRBV19	-	CASKSRPSGNTIYF	TGTGCCAGTAAAAGCAGGCCCTCTGGAAACACCATATATTTT
TRBJ1-1	-	TRBV6-5	-	CASSYSVQGDTEAFF	TGTGCCAGCAGTTACTCGGTTCAAGGGGACACTGAAGCTTTCTTT
TRBJ1-6	-	TRBV30	-	CAWSVGGISYNSPLHF	TGTGCCTGGAGTGTGGGAGGGATCTCCTATAATTCACCCCTCCACTTT
TRBJ1-2	-	TRBV20-1	-	CSARDQRRQAASNYYGYTF	TGCAGTGCTAGAGATCAGCGGCGACAGGCCGCCTCCAATTACTATGGCTACACCTTC
TRBJ1-5	-	TRBV19	-	CASSRTDRNQPQHF	TGTGCCAGTAGCAGGACAGATCGCAATCAGCCCCAGCATTTT
TRBJ1-2	TRBD1	TRBV2	-	CASSELRTGSYGYTF	TGTGCCAGCAGTGAACTCAGGACAGGGAGCTATGGCTACACCTTC
TRBJ2-7	-	TRBV20-1	-	CSAEIPGLPSYEQYF	TGCAGTGCGGAGATACCGGGACTCCCCTCCTACGAGCAGTACTTC
TRBJ2-5	-	TRBV20-1	-	CSAREHAGETQYF	TGCAGTGCTAGAGAGCATGCTGGAGAGACCCAGTACTTC
TRBJ1-5	-	TRBV27	-	CASSLEGDSNQPQHF	TGTGCCAGCAGTTTAGAAGGAGACAGCAATCAGCCCCAGCATTTT
TRBJ1-5	-	TRBV30	-	CAFKGADSPNQPQHF	TGTGCCTTCAAAGGGGCCGACAGTCCCAATCAGCCCCAGCATTTT
TRBJ2-4	-	TRBV7-9	-	CASSEVRRKNIQYF	TGTGCCAGCAGCGAAGTCCGCAGGAAAAACATTCAGTACTTC
TRBJ1-6	-	TRBV21-1	-	CASSLRGETRSPLHF	TGTGCCAGCAGCCTCAGGGGGGAGACACGTTCACCCCTCCACTTT
TRBJ1-2	-	TRBV7-9	-	CASSPGLAHYGYTF	TGTGCCAGCAGCCCCGGACTGGCCCACTATGGCTACACCTTC
TRBJ1-6	-	TRBV6-2/TRBV6-3	-	CASSYQGFGNSPLHF	TGTGCCAGCAGTTATCAAGGGTTCGGTAATTCACCCCTCCACTTT
TRBJ1-6	-	TRBV6-1	-	CASIERDNSPLHF	TGTGCCAGCATCGAAAGGGATAATTCACCCCTCCACTTT
TRBJ2-3	-	TRBV7-2	-	CASSRDTPTDTQYF	TGTGCCAGCAGCCGGGACACTCCTACAGATACGCAGTATTTT
TRBJ1-2	TRBD1	TRBV6-1	-	CASSPTGQGNGYTF	TGTGCCAGCAGCCCGACGGGACAGGGCAATGGCTACACCTTC
TRBJ2-2	-	TRBV20-1	-	CSARVPDKDTGELFF	TGCAGTGCTAGAGTCCCGGACAAGGACACCGGGGAGCTGTTTTTT
TRBJ1-2	TRBD1	TRBV6-1	-	CAISDRDRGVYGYTF	TGTGCCATCAGTGACCGGGACAGGGGGGTCTATGGCTACACCTTC
TRBJ2-7	-	TRBV7-3	-	CASSQQGGDEQYF	TGTGCCAGCAGCCAACAAGGTGGGGACGAGCAGTACTTC
TRBJ2-7	TRBD1	TRBV19	-	CASSIGDRSYEQYF	TGTGCCAGTAGTATAGGGGACAGATCCTACGAGCAGTACTTC
TRBJ2-3	-	TRBV27	-	CASSLGAGDTQYF	TGTGCCAGCAGTCTAGGTGCAGGAGATACGCAGTATTTT
TRBJ2-1	TRBD1	TRBV5-1	once	CASSPTPTGTSSNEQFF	TGCGCCAGCAGCCCAACGCCGACAGGGACCTCCTCCAATGAGCAGTTCTTC
TRBJ2-4	-	TRBV29-1	-	CSVGLAKNIQYF	TGCAGCGTTGGACTAGCCAAAAACATTCAGTACTTC
TRBJ2-7	-	TRBV30	-	CAWRRKVTTHEQYF	TGTGCCTGGAGGAGAAAAGTGACGACCCACGAGCAGTACTTC
TRBJ2-2	-	TRBV24-1	-	CATSDRKARGNTGELFF	TGTGCCACCAGTGACCGTAAGGCAAGGGGGAACACCGGGGAGCTGTTTTTT
TRBJ1-3	-	TRBV20-1	-	CSAADTFSGNTIYF	TGCAGTGCTGCTGACACCTTCTCTGGAAACACCATATATTTT
TRBJ1-2	-	TRBV7-8	-	CASSLRIVGGQDYGYTF	TGTGCCAGCAGCTTAAGGATAGTCGGGGGGCAAGACTATGGCTACACCTTC
TRBJ1-6	TRBD1	TRBV6-5	-	CASSYPRTGRNSPLHF	TGTGCCAGCAGTTACCCGAGGACAGGGAGAAATTCACCCCTCCACTTT
TRBJ1-5	TRBD1	TRBV6-1	-	CASSRDRAANQPQHF	TGTGCCAGCAGCCGGGACAGGGCGGCCAATCAACCCCAGCATTTT
TRBJ2-5	TRBD2	TRBV7-9	-	CASSLAGRGDRETQYF	TGTGCCAGCAGCTTAGCCGGGCGGGGGGACCGGGAGACCCAGTACTTC
TRBJ1-2	-	TRBV5-1	-	CASSSNMGGSYGYTF	TGCGCCAGCAGTTCTAACATGGGGGGCTCCTATGGCTACACCTTC
TRBJ1-5	-	TRBV6-1	-	CASRGEGGFRNQPQHF	TGTGCCAGCAGGGGAGAGGGGGGGTTTCGCAATCAGCCCCAGCATTTT
TRBJ1-6	-	TRBV20-1	-	CSATGPNNSPLHF	TGCAGTGCCACAGGACCGAATAATTCACCCCTCCACTTT
TRBJ1-2	TRBD1	TRBV6-1	medium-sized	CASSELGQSYGYTF	TGTGCCAGCAGTGAATTGGGACAGTCCTATGGCTACACCTTC
TRBJ2-3	TRBD1	TRBV7-9	-	CASSPEPGQGTTRYTQYF	TGTGCCAGCAGCCCAGAACCGGGACAGGGAACAACAAGGTATACGCAGTATTTT
TRBJ1-2	TRBD1	TRBV5-1	-	CASSLAGTGMNYGYTF	TGCGCCAGCAGCTTGGCCGGGACAGGGATGAACTATGGCTACACCTTC